The rows below give T cell receptor beta chains drawn from one sample of a study of PD-L1 blockade in urothelial cancer. Some clones are missing from TCRdb's copy, which holds only in-frame ones; the method was immunoSEQ multiplex PCR. In the table there are 50,000 to 65,000 clones, approximately 84% of which are singletons. This specimen consisted of PBMCs, obtained around atezolizumab (anti-PD-L1) treatment. The receptors come from a man aged 35 to 55 with urothelial cancer. CDR3s include the opening cysteine and the closing phenylalanine or tryptophan. The D gene is left open where the match is weak. A row's size may be missing; if present it is once, few, many or a size class.

j_call,clone_size,v_call,d_call,cdr3_nt,cdr3_aa
TRBJ2-2,-,TRBV5-4,TRBD2,TGTGCCAGCAGCCCTGGACTAGCGGGAGGTACCGGGGAGCTGTTTTTT,CASSPGLAGGTGELFF
TRBJ2-3,once,TRBV28,-,TGTGCCAGCAGTTTTGTAGCCGCCTTTTACAAGGGGACAGATACGCAGTATTTT,CASSFVAAFYKGTDTQYF
TRBJ1-2,-,TRBV15,TRBD1,TGTGCCACCAGCAGGGGGACTGATAGGACAGGGATCTATGGCTACACCTTC,CATSRGTDRTGIYGYTF
TRBJ2-1,-,TRBV7-6,TRBD2,TGTGCCAGCAGCCAAACTAGCGCTAGCCCCTACAATGAGCAGTTCTTC,CASSQTSASPYNEQFF
TRBJ1-1,-,TRBV19,TRBD1,TGTGCCAGTATCACGGGGCGACAGGGGGCGAATTTCAGGACTGAAGCTTTCTTT,CASITGRQGANFRTEAFF
TRBJ1-1,-,TRBV6-1,-,TGTGCCAGCAGTGCAAAAATCGGGGGGGGTAGGAGTGAAGCTTTCTTT,CASSAKIGGGRSEAFF
TRBJ2-2,-,TRBV2,TRBD1,TGTGCCAGCAGTGAACAGGGGGCGCCCACCGGGGAGCTGTTTTTT,CASSEQGAPTGELFF
TRBJ1-1,once,TRBV28,TRBD1,TGTGCCAGCAGTCTCGGACAGGCACCTGAAGCTTTCTTT,CASSLGQAPEAFF
TRBJ2-2,-,TRBV9,TRBD1,TGTGCCAGCAGCGGCGGACAGGGGCGAACCGGGGAGCTGTTTTTT,CASSGGQGRTGELFF
TRBJ1-1,few,TRBV4-3,-,TGCGCCAGCAGCCCCACTGGGGGGGCGGAGAACACTGAAGCTTTCTTT,CASSPTGGAENTEAFF
TRBJ2-3,-,TRBV4-3,TRBD2,TGCGCCAGCAGCCAAGACGGGACTAGCGGAGATACGCAGTATTTT,CASSQDGTSGDTQYF
TRBJ1-2,few,TRBV27,TRBD1,TGTGCCAGCAGTTTAGGCGGGACAGGGGGCTTTATCTATGGCTACACCTTC,CASSLGGTGGFIYGYTF
TRBJ1-2,-,TRBV19,TRBD1,TGTGCCAGTAGGACAGGGTATGGTGGCTACACCTTC,CASRTGYGGYTF
TRBJ2-1,-,TRBV15,TRBD2,TGTGCCACCAGCAGAACGGGACTAGCGGGAGAGGGGCAGTTCTTC,CATSRTGLAGEGQFF
TRBJ2-1,-,TRBV6-4,-,TGTGCCAGCAGTGTCGAGGCTAGCTTCGGTGAGCAGTTCTTC,CASSVEASFGEQFF
TRBJ2-7,once,TRBV5-1,TRBD2,TGCGCCAGCAGTGGGGGACTAGCGGGAGCCGCTAACGAGCAGTACTTC,CASSGGLAGAANEQYF
TRBJ1-5,-,TRBV6-1,-,TGTGCCAGCAGTGAAGCCCAGGGTCAGCCCCAGCATTTT,CASSEAQGQPQHF
TRBJ1-3,once,TRBV30,TRBD1,TGTGCCTGGAGTGTAAAGAAGGACGGGACAGTATCTGGAAACACCATATATTTT,CAWSVKKDGTVSGNTIYF
TRBJ1-3,few,TRBV11-2,-,TGTGCCAGCAGCTTACGGAACACCATATATTTT,CASSLRNTIYF
TRBJ2-2,-,TRBV7-2,-,TGTGCCAGCAGCTCCGAAGGGGACACCGGGGAGCTGTTTTTT,CASSSEGDTGELFF
TRBJ2-2,-,TRBV5-6,-,TGTGCCAGCAGCTTGGGGACTTATACCGGGGAGCTGTTTTTT,CASSLGTYTGELFF
TRBJ2-7,-,TRBV5-1,TRBD1,TGCGCCAGCAGCTTGGGTGACAGGGTATGGAACTTC,CASSLGDRVWNF
TRBJ2-2,once,TRBV25-1,-,TGTGCCAGCAGTTACCCGGGAGCGGACACCGGGGAGCTGTTTTTT,CASSYPGADTGELFF
TRBJ2-5,-,TRBV29-1,-,TGCAGCGCCGAGATGAGGGGGAAGACCCAGTACTTC,CSAEMRGKTQYF